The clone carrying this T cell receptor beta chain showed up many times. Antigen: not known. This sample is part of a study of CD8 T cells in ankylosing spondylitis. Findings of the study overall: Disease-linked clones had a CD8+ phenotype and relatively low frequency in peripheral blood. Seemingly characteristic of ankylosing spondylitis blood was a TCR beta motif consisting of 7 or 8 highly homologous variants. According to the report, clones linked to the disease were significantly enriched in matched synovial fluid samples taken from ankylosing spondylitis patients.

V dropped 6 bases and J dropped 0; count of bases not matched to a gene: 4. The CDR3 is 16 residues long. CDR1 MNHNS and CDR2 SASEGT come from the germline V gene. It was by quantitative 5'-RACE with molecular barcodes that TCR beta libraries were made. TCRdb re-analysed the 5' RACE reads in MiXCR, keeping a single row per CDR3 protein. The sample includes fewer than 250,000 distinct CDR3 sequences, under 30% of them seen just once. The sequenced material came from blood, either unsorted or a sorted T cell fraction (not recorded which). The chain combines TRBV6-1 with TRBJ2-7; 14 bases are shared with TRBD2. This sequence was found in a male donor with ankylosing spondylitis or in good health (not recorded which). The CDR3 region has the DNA TGTGCCAGCAGGGGACTAGCGGGGGCTAGCTCCTACGAGCAGTACTTC. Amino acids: CASRGLAGASSYEQYF.